This is a list of T cell receptor beta chains from one sample in a study of cytomegalovirus exposure and HLA in healthy donors. The assay was immunoSEQ multiplex PCR, and TCRdb's table has in-frame clones only and misses some. This sample yields approximately 76,000 clones, of which around 58% are seen a single time; less than 7.5% belongs to the top ten. Sample: PBMCs. These receptors all stem from a man in his thirties or forties in good health and CMV-seropositive. The CDR3 runs from the conserved cysteine through the conserved F or W. The D gene is left open where the match is weak. Clone size is not always given. Where it is, it says once, few, many or a class for expanded clones.

cdr3_nt | cdr3_aa | clone_size | j_call | v_call | d_call
TGTGCCAGCAGCGGACAGGGGTTGGGGCAGCCCCAGCATTTT | CASSGQGLGQPQHF | - | TRBJ1-5 | TRBV7-2 | TRBD1
TGTGCCAGCAGCCAAGAAGACAGATACAATGAGCAGTTCTTC | CASSQEDRYNEQFF | - | TRBJ2-1 | TRBV4-2 | -
TGTGCCAGCAGCAACCCCCGCGAGCCCCTTGAGCAGTTCTTC | CASSNPREPLEQFF | few | TRBJ2-1 | TRBV21-1 | -
TGTGCCAGCAGTTTAGCGGCGGACTATGGCTACACCTTC | CASSLAADYGYTF | few | TRBJ1-2 | TRBV28 | -
TGCAGCGTCGTGGAGCAGGGCGAGAATTCACCCCTCCACTTT | CSVVEQGENSPLHF | - | TRBJ1-6 | TRBV29-1 | -
TGTGCCAGTAGTATCACCGGTAGCTCCTACAATGAGCAGTTCTTC | CASSITGSSYNEQFF | - | TRBJ2-1 | TRBV19 | -
TGTGCCATCAGTGAGTCCGACAGGACGGAGTCGCCCCAGCATTTT | CAISESDRTESPQHF | once | TRBJ1-5 | TRBV10-3 | -
TGTGCCAGCAGCGCTTCTAGCGGGATGTCCTACGAGCAGTACTTC | CASSASSGMSYEQYF | once | TRBJ2-7 | TRBV7-9 | TRBD2
TGTGCCAGCAGCCAAGATCACTCTGGAAACACCATATATTTT | CASSQDHSGNTIYF | - | TRBJ1-3 | TRBV4-2 | -
TGTGCCAGCAGCTTATCTCTAGCGGGAGGGCGGGAGACCCAGTACTTC | CASSLSLAGGRETQYF | few | TRBJ2-5 | TRBV7-2 | TRBD2
TGCGCCAGCAGCTTGGGGTTGAGCGGGGGAGGCAATCAGCCCCAGCATTTT | CASSLGLSGGGNQPQHF | - | TRBJ1-5 | TRBV5-1 | -
TGTGCCAGCACCGGACAGGGGGGTCCCTACGAGCAGTACTTC | CASTGQGGPYEQYF | - | TRBJ2-7 | TRBV2 | TRBD1
TGTGCCAGCAGTTTACCGGACTTCACCGGGGAGCTGTTTTTT | CASSLPDFTGELFF | once | TRBJ2-2 | TRBV28 | -
TGTGCCAGCAGTTCTAGCGGGGGGGGTAGCACAGATACGCAGTATTTT | CASSSSGGGSTDTQYF | - | TRBJ2-3 | TRBV2 | TRBD2
TGTGCCAGCAGCCCTAGCGGGACCTACAATGAGCAGTTCTTC | CASSPSGTYNEQFF | few | TRBJ2-1 | TRBV11-2 | TRBD2
TGTGCCAGCAGGCGGAATTTAAACTACGAGCAGTACTTC | CASRRNLNYEQYF | - | TRBJ2-7 | TRBV13 | -
TGTGCCAGCAGCTTGGATGTAGCCGATGAGCAGTTCTTC | CASSLDVADEQFF | - | TRBJ2-1 | TRBV5-6 | -
TGTGCCAGCAGCTTGGAGAGCTCAACTAATGAAAAACTGTTTTTT | CASSLESSTNEKLFF | - | TRBJ1-4 | TRBV7-6 | -
TGTGCCACCAGCATATATAGCGGGGGGGTCGAATTCTTC | CATSIYSGGVEFF | few | TRBJ2-1 | TRBV15 | TRBD2
TGTGCCAGTAGTATAGCGGGGGGGGGCAATCAGCCCCAGCATTTT | CASSIAGGGNQPQHF | - | TRBJ1-5 | TRBV19 | -
TGTGCCAGCAGCTTGGAGGCACCTGGGGCCAACGTCCTGACTTTC | CASSLEAPGANVLTF | few | TRBJ2-6 | TRBV11-2 | -
TGTGCCAGCAGCGTAGCTGTTCTAGCGGTAGATACGCAGTATTTT | CASSVAVLAVDTQYF | - | TRBJ2-3 | TRBV9 | TRBD2
TGCGCCAGCAGCTTGGCCAGTACAGCGAACACTGAAGCTTTCTTT | CASSLASTANTEAFF | - | TRBJ1-1 | TRBV5-1 | -
TGCGCCAGCAGCCGGAGACAGGGAGGGAACACTGAAGCTTTCTTT | CASSRRQGGNTEAFF | - | TRBJ1-1 | TRBV5-1 | TRBD1
TGTGCCAGCAGCTTGGCAACTAGCGGGAGAACCGGGGAGCTGTTTTTT | CASSLATSGRTGELFF | few | TRBJ2-2 | TRBV5-6 | TRBD2
TGTGCCAGCAGCTTAACGGCGGGAGGGCCGCATGAGCAGTTCTTC | CASSLTAGGPHEQFF | - | TRBJ2-1 | TRBV7-3 | TRBD2
TGTGCCAGCAGCCTGCAGAAGAACACTGAAGCTTTCTTT | CASSLQKNTEAFF | - | TRBJ1-1 | TRBV7-9 | -
TGTGCCAGCAGTTACCGGACTAGTAGCACCTACGAGCAGTACTTC | CASSYRTSSTYEQYF | few | TRBJ2-7 | TRBV6-5 | TRBD2
TGTGCCAGCAGCCTTCTACTAGGAGTCTACAATGAGCAGTTCTTC | CASSLLLGVYNEQFF | - | TRBJ2-1 | TRBV27 | -
TGTGCCAGCTACCTAGGGAACACTGAAGCTTTCTTT | CASYLGNTEAFF | - | TRBJ1-1 | TRBV27 | -
TGCGCCAGCAGCCGGGTGATATCTGGAAACACTTTGGGCACTGGAAACACCATATATTTT | CASSRVISGNTLGTGNTIYF | few | TRBJ1-3 | TRBV4-1 | -
TGTGCCACCCTTCGGCAGGGGCAGAGCTCCTACAATGAGCAGTTCTTC | CATLRQGQSSYNEQFF | few | TRBJ2-1 | TRBV15 | -
TGTGCCAGCAGTCTAGTTAGTAACACCGGGGAGCTGTTTTTT | CASSLVSNTGELFF | few | TRBJ2-2 | TRBV6-4 | -
TGTGCCAGTAGTTGGGCGGCACGGAGGAATCAGCCCCAGCATTTT | CASSWAARRNQPQHF | - | TRBJ1-5 | TRBV19 | -
TGTGCCACCAGCAGAGAACAGACAGGGGGGAGTGAAAAACTGTTTTTT | CATSREQTGGSEKLFF | - | TRBJ1-4 | TRBV15 | TRBD1
TGCGCCAGCAGCTTGGAGAACAGGGGGGTGGATACGCAGTATTTT | CASSLENRGVDTQYF | few | TRBJ2-3 | TRBV5-1 | TRBD1
TGTGCCAGCAGCTTAGGGGGCCGGAAGGAATATGGCTACACCTTC | CASSLGGRKEYGYTF | - | TRBJ1-2 | TRBV13 | -
TGTTCCAGCAGCTCCCACCGAGCCGTTGCGGGGATCTACGAGCAGTACTTC | CSSSSHRAVAGIYEQYF | - | TRBJ2-7 | TRBV7-9 | -
TGTGCCAGCTCACCATTACCAGATTTGAACACTGAAGCTTTCTTT | CASSPLPDLNTEAFF | - | TRBJ1-1 | TRBV18 | -
TGCGCCAGCAGCTTGGTGACAGGGGCAGGGAACACTGAAGCTTTCTTT | CASSLVTGAGNTEAFF | - | TRBJ1-1 | TRBV5-1 | TRBD1
TGTGCCATCAGTGAGCGAGGGTCACAAGATACGCAGTATTTT | CAISERGSQDTQYF | - | TRBJ2-3 | TRBV10-3 | -
TGTGCCAGCAGCGTAGGTGCGTTCGGACTAGCGGGAGGACAGCAAAACGAGCAGTACTTC | CASSVGAFGLAGGQQNEQYF | - | TRBJ2-7 | TRBV9 | TRBD2